Below, 26 T cell receptor beta chains from the same sample are listed, as sequenced in a study of cytomegalovirus exposure and HLA in healthy donors. In the PCR, 60 Vbeta and 13 Jbeta primers were used. Libraries were prepared by immunoSEQ multiplex PCR; TCRdb keeps only in-frame clonotypes and omits some of them. In the table there are over 100,000 clones, 79% of which are singletons. Material: PBMCs. The receptors were gathered from a woman younger than 30 in good health and CMV-seropositive.

This chain links TRBV19 with TRBJ2-5; D remains ambiguous. The CDR3 loop spans 12 amino acids. Per the germline V gene, CDR1 is LNHDA and CDR2 is SQIVND (reference sequence). V was pared by 8 bases and J by 1 base, with 8 bases between. The CDR3 region is CASADTQETQYF. As DNA, the CDR3 is TGTGCCAGTGCGGATACCCAAGAGACCCAGTACTTC.

Only a few counts were recorded for this clone. The chain links TRBV5-1 to TRBJ2-7, with 8 nucleotides matching TRBD1. Germline CDR1 SGHRS, CDR2 YFSETQ. This CDR3 is built from 15 residues. V shed 1 base and J 0 bases; nucleotides not matched to a gene: 3. CDR3 sequence reads: CASSLWGQASYEQYF. The CDR3 DNA sequence: TGCGCCAGCAGCTTGTGGGGACAGGCCTCCTACGAGCAGTACTTC.

This clone was picked up one time. The chain combines TRBV4-1 with TRBJ1-5, with a weak D call TRBD1 (6 bases). This CDR3 has 14 amino acids. V lost 4 bases and J lost 6, with 13 bases in between. Germline V gene sequence: CDR1 MGHRA, CDR2 YSYEKL. Here the CDR3 reads CASSPGTWGQPQHF. CDR3 nucleotides: TGCGCCAGCAGCCCTGGGACATGGGGTCAGCCCCAGCATTTT.

This chain connects TRBV7-3 to TRBJ2-7; 9 bases are shared with TRBD1. This CDR3 has 14 amino acids. CDR1 is SGHTA, CDR2 FQGTGA, per germline. Germline trimming cut 3 bases from V and 3 bases from J; bases unmatched to any gene: 3. The CDR3 spells CASSLDRGGYEQYF. The CDR3 bases are TGTGCCAGCAGCTTGGACAGGGGAGGCTACGAGCAGTACTTC.

The chain's CDR3 is CATRGLHSNTEAFF. The CDR3 DNA follows: TGTGCCACCCGAGGATTGCATTCGAACACTGAAGCTTTCTTT. The V and J genes are TRBV6-1 and TRBJ1-1; D not resolved. The CDR3 runs 14 residues. Trimming removed 10 bases from V and 1 base from J, with 16 bases in between. Germline V gene data show CDR1 as MNHNS and CDR2 as SASEGT.

The genes are TRBV6-1 and TRBJ1-1; D possibly corresponds to TRBD1 (6 bases). The CDR3 is 14 amino acids. The V gene lost 6 bases and the J gene lost 0 bases, with 11 bases spanning the gap. The germline CDR1 and CDR2 sequences are MNHNS and SASEGT. The CDR3 spells CASSAQGVNTEAFF. CDR3 nucleotide sequence: TGTGCCAGCAGCGCACAGGGTGTGAACACTGAAGCTTTCTTT.

The chain combines TRBV2 with TRBJ1-2; 7 bases align to TRBD1. This CDR3 has 14 amino acids. The germline CDR1 and CDR2 sequences are SNHLY and FYNNEI. V dropped 6 bases and J dropped 1; count of bases not matched to a gene: 5. The DNA of the CDR3 is TGTGCCAGCAGATCGGGACAGATTAACTATGGCTACACCTTC. Protein: CASRSGQINYGYTF.

The chain recombines TRBV6-5 with TRBJ2-5; D is unclear. Germline CDR1 MNHEY, CDR2 SVGAGI. With 5 bases removed from V and 2 bases from J, the gap between germline ends came to 12 bases. The CDR3 is 14 residues long. The CDR3 is CASSEVRTQETQYF. For the CDR3, the DNA is TGTGCCAGCAGTGAAGTTCGTACACAAGAGACCCAGTACTTC.

The chain combines TRBV9 with TRBJ1-4, with 9 positions matching TRBD1. V was clipped by 2 bases and J by 11 bases; unmatched bases: 4. Germline V gene lookup returns CDR1 SGDLS and CDR2 YYNGEE. The length of the CDR3 is 13 residues. The CDR3 nucleotides are TGTGCCAGCAGCGTGGGGACAGGGTGGAAACTGTTTTTT. It yields the protein CASSVGTGWKLFF. The complete variable domain, with remaining parts taken from reference TRBV9 and TRBJ1-4, reads DSGVTQTPKHLITATGQRVTLRCSPRSGDLSVYWYQQSLDQGLQFLIQYYNGEERAKGNILERFSAQQFPDLHSELNLSSLELGDSALYFCASSVGTGWKLFFGSGTQLSVL.

The chain links TRBV5-1 to TRBJ1-1, with D possibly TRBD1 on 5 matching bases. CDR3 length: 14 residues. Germline CDR1 reads SGHRS; CDR2 reads YFSETQ. V was trimmed by 3 bases and J by 3 bases, leaving 12 bases between them. The CDR3 loop reads CASSSEGGDTEAFF. The CDR3 DNA reads TGCGCCAGCAGCTCAGAGGGAGGGGACACTGAAGCTTTCTTT. The variable domain in full, with the rest retrieved from reference TRBV5-1 and TRBJ1-1, is KAGVTQTPRYLIKTRGQQVTLSCSPISGHRSVSWYQQTPGQGLQFLFEYFSETQRNKGNFPGRFSGRQFSNSRSEMNVSTLELGDSALYLCASSSEGGDTEAFFGQGTRLTVV.

The genes are TRBV7-3 and TRBJ2-5; 12 bases fit TRBD2. The CDR3 is 16 amino acids. Germline CDR1 and CDR2: SGHTA and FQGTGA. Trimming at V came to 5 bases and at J to 2 bases, leaving 6 bases not matched to a gene. CDR3 nucleotide sequence: TGTGCCAGCAGCCTGCTAGCGGGAGGGCCGCAAGAGACCCAGTACTTC. Amino acid sequence: CASSLLAGGPQETQYF.

This clone occurred a few times. The rearrangement uses TRBV4-1 and TRBJ1-3; D is perhaps TRBD1 (6 bases). This CDR3 comprises 17 residues. Trimming left V 3 bases short and J 4 bases short, with 19 bases between. Germline assignment: CDR1 MGHRA and CDR2 YSYEKL. This CDR3 is CASSQPAGGRRGNTIYF. CDR3 bases: TGCGCCAGCAGCCAGCCGGCGGGGGGCAGGCGGGGAAACACCATATATTTT.

This clone showed up just a few times. V and J are TRBV5-4 and TRBJ1-1; no reliable D call. The CDR3 runs to 16 residues. Trimming stripped 3 bases from V and 1 base from J, with 16 bases between. Germline V gene data show CDR1 as SGHNT and CDR2 as YYREEE (reference sequence). The CDR3, as DNA: TGTGCCAGCAGCTCCCTGGGAGGGCTTCGGAACACTGAAGCTTTCTTT. This translates into CASSSLGGLRNTEAFF.

The chain uses TRBV6-1 and TRBJ2-2; 7 bases are shared with TRBD1. The CDR3 consists of 15 residues. CDR1 is MNHNS, CDR2 SASEGT, per germline. V shed 3 bases and J 6 bases; nucleotides not matched to a gene: 7. The DNA of the CDR3 is TGTGCCAGCAGTGACAGACAGGGTGGCGCCGGGGAGCTGTTTTTT. It codes for CASSDRQGGAGELFF.

This clone was detected a few times. This chain connects TRBV29-1 to TRBJ2-5; D gene unclear. The V and J ends lost 3 bases and 5 bases respectively, with 4 bases between them. Germline CDR1 reads SQVTM; CDR2 reads ANQGSEA. The CDR3 contains 10 residues. The CDR3 sequence: CSVDRETQYF. Here the CDR3 DNA reads TGCAGCGTTGATCGGGAGACCCAGTACTTC. Together with reference TRBV29-1 and TRBJ2-5, the CDR3 gives the full variable domain: SAVISQKPSRDICQRGTSLTIQCQVDSQVTMMFWYRQQPGQSLTLIATANQGSEATYESGFVIDKFPISRPNLTFSTLTVSNMSPEDSSIYLCSVDRETQYFGPGTRLLVL.

J is TRBJ1-2 and V is TRBV5-1, with D tentatively TRBD1 (5 bases). CDR3 length: 13 residues. The germline V gene encodes CDR1 SGHRS and CDR2 YFSETQ. Trimming stripped 4 bases from V and 3 bases from J, with 10 bases between. CDR3 nucleotide sequence: TGCGCCAGCAGCGAGGACAACTACTATGGCTACACCTTC. Translating gives CASSEDNYYGYTF.

The V gene is TRBV7-8, the J gene TRBJ2-3, with 7 positions matching TRBD1. CDR1 SGHVS and CDR2 FQNEAQ come from the germline V gene. There are 15 residues in the CDR3. The V and J ends lost 1 base and 2 bases, in that order; junction bases with no gene match: 3. This CDR3 is CASSLGQGYTDTQYF. The CDR3 DNA is TGTGCCAGCAGCTTAGGACAGGGTTACACAGATACGCAGTATTTT.

The CDR3 here is CASRRQGSTDTQYF. The CDR3 nucleotides are TGTGCCAGCAGACGACAGGGTAGTACAGATACGCAGTATTTT. The chain joins TRBV6-1 to TRBJ2-3; 7 bases align to TRBD1. V was clipped by 6 bases and J by 3 bases; unmatched bases: 6. This CDR3 has 14 residues. Germline V gives CDR1 MNHNS, CDR2 SASEGT.

This clone has a single count. The genes are TRBV5-6 and TRBJ2-2; possible D gene TRBD2, 5 bases. The ends were cut back, 3 bases at V and 6 bases at J, with 15 bases in the middle. This CDR3 has 15 amino acids. In germline, CDR1 is SGHDT, CDR2 YYEEEE. The CDR3 DNA sequence: TGTGCCAGCAGCTGGACTGTAGGGCTAGCCGGGGAGCTGTTTTTT. Translating gives CASSWTVGLAGELFF.

The J gene is TRBJ1-6, the V gene TRBV30, with TRBD1 identical over 8 bases. Germline V gene lookup returns CDR1 GTSNPN and CDR2 SVGIG (reference sequence). The V segment lost 4 bases and the J segment 10 bases; nucleotides outside the gene matches: 3. The CDR3 consists of 12 residues. The CDR3 loop is CAWTGGESPLHF. As DNA, the CDR3 is TGTGCCTGGACAGGGGGCGAATCACCCCTCCACTTT.

The chain employs TRBV9 and TRBJ2-1; 8 bases match TRBD2. Germline V CDR1 and CDR2: SGDLS, YYNGEE. With V trimmed by 0 bases and J by 2 bases, 1 base remained unmatched. CDR3 length equals 15 residues. The CDR3 protein is CASSVDGRAYNEQFF. CDR3 DNA sequence: TGTGCCAGCAGCGTAGACGGGAGGGCCTACAATGAGCAGTTCTTC. Full variable domain (rest looked up from reference TRBV9 and TRBJ2-1): DSGVTQTPKHLITATGQRVTLRCSPRSGDLSVYWYQQSLDQGLQFLIQYYNGEERAKGNILERFSAQQFPDLHSELNLSSLELGDSALYFCASSVDGRAYNEQFFGPGTRLTVL.

To note about this clone: The junction shows a germline mismatch at one end, possibly a read error. CDR3: CSSSLEGPYGYTF. Written as DNA, the CDR3 is TGTTCCAGCAGCTTAGAGGGGCCTTATGGCTACACCTTC. V usage is TRBV7-9 and J usage is TRBJ1-2; TRBD1 is a possible D gene (5 bases). This CDR3 region has 13 residues. Germline V CDR1 and CDR2: SEHNR, FQNEAQ (reference sequence).

V is TRBV7-6 and J is TRBJ1-1; tentative D call: TRBD1 (6 bases). The CDR3 is 14 residues long. The germline gives CDR1 SGHVS, CDR2 FNYEAQ. Trimming cost V 4 bases and J 10 bases, with 19 bases left between them. The CDR3 sequence: CASSSGVAAGGAFF. DNA for the CDR3: TGTGCCAGCAGCTCAGGGGTTGCAGCCGGTGGAGCTTTCTTT.

This chain uses TRBV28 with TRBJ1-5, with D possibly TRBD1 on 6 matching bases. V was trimmed by 6 bases and J by 0 bases, leaving 18 bases between them. Germline CDR1 and CDR2: MDHEN and SYDVKM. This CDR3 has 17 amino acids. The DNA of the CDR3 is TGTGCCAGCAGGTCTCACGCAGGGGCCATTAGCAATCAGCCCCAGCATTTT. Amino acid sequence: CASRSHAGAISNQPQHF.

The rearrangement uses TRBV5-1 and TRBJ2-7; tentatively, D is TRBD2 (6 bases). The CDR3 covers 14 residues. Trimming took off 4 bases at V and 3 bases at J, with 14 bases between the two ends. Germline V gene data show CDR1 as SGHRS and CDR2 as YFSETQ. The CDR3 DNA reads as TGCGCCAGCAGCAAGGACTATTCCTTCTACGAGCAGTACTTC. This codes for CASSKDYSFYEQYF.

The chain employs TRBV19 and TRBJ2-6; D is possibly TRBD1 (7 bases). The CDR3 has 18 amino acids. Germline CDR1 is LNHDA and CDR2 is SQIVND (reference sequence). V lost 3 bases and J lost 0, with 15 bases in between. In DNA, the CDR3 is TGTGCCAGTAGTATCTTCGGGGGACAGATCTCTGGGGCCAACGTCCTGACTTTC. Amino acids: CASSIFGGQISGANVLTF.